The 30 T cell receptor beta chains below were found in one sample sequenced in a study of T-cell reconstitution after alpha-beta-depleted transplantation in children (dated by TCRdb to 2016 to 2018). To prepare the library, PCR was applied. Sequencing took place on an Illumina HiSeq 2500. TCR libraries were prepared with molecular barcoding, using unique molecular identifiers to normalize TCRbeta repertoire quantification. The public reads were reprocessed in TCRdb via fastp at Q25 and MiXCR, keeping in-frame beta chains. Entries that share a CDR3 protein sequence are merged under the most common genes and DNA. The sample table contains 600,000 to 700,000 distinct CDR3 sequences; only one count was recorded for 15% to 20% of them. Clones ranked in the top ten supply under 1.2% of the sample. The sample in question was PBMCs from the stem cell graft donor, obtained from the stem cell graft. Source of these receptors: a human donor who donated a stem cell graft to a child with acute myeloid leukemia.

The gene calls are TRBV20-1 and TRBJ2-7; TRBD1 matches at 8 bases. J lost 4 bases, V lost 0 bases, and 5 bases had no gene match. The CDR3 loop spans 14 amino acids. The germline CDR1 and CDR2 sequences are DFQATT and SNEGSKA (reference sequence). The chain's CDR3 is CSARERTGSYEQYF. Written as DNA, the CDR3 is TGCAGTGCTAGAGAGCGGACAGGGTCGTACGAGCAGTACTTC.

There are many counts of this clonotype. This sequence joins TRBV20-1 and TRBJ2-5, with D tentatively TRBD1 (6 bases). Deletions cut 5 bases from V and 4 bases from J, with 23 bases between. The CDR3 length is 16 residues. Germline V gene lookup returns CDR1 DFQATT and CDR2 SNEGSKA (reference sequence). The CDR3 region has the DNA TGCAGTGCTCAGCGAGAAGGGGGTAGGCTGGGAGAGACCCAGTACTTC. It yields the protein CSAQREGGRLGETQYF.

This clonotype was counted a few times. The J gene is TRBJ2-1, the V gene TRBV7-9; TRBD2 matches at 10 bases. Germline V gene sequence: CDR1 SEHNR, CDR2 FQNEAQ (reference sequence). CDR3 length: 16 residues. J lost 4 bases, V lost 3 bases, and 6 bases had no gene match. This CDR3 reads CASSFSGGPEYNEQFF. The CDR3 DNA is TGTGCCAGCAGCTTTAGCGGGGGGCCCGAATACAATGAGCAGTTCTTC.

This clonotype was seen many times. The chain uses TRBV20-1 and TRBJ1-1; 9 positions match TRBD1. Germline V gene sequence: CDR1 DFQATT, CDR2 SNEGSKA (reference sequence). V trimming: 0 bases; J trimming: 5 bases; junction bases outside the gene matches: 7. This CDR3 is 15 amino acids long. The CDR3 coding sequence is TGCAGTGCTAGAGAACCTTGGACAGGGGCTACTGAAGCTTTCTTT. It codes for CSAREPWTGATEAFF.

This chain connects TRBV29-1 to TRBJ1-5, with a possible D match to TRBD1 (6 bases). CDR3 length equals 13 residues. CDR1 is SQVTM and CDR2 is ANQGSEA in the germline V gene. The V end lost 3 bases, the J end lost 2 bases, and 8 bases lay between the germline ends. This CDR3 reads CSVDRGCNQPQHF. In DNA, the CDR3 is TGCAGCGTTGACAGGGGATGCAATCAGCCCCAGCATTTT.

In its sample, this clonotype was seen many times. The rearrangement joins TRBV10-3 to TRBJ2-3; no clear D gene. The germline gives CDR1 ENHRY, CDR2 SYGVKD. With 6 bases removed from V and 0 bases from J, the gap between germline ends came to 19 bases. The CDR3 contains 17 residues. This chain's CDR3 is CAIRPSYPEPSTDTQYF. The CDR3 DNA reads TGTGCCATCAGGCCCTCCTACCCGGAACCTAGCACAGATACGCAGTATTTT.

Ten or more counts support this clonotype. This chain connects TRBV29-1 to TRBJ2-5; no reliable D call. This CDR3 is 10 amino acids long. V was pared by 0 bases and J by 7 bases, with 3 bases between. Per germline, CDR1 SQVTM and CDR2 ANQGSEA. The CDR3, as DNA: TGCAGCGTTGAAGAGGGGACCCAGTACTTC. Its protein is CSVEEGTQYF.

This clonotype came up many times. This CDR3 reads CASSAGTGYQETQYF. The CDR3 region has the DNA TGTGCCAGCAGTGCCGGGACAGGGTACCAAGAGACCCAGTACTTC. The chain combines TRBV12-3 or TRBV12-4 with TRBJ2-5, with 9 bases that match TRBD1. The CDR3 is made up of 15 amino acids. With V trimmed by 5 bases and J by 0 bases, 4 bases remained unmatched.

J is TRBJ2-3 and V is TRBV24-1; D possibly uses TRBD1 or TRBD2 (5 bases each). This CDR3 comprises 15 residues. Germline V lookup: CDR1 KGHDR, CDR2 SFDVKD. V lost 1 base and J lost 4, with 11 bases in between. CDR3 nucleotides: TGTGCCACCAGTGATTTTCAGGGACCCGCAGATACGCAGTATTTT. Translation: CATSDFQGPADTQYF.

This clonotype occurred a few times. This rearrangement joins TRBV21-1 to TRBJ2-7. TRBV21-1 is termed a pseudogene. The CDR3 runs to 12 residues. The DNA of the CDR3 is TGTGCCAGCAGCACGCCTCAATACGAGCAGTACGTC. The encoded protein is CASSTPQYEQYV.

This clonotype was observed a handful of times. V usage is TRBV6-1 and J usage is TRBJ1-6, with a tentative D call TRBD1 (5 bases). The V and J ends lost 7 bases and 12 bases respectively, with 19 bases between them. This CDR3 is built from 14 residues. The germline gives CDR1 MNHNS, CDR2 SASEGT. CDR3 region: CASTPGTASEPLHF. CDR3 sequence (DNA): TGTGCCAGCACCCCAGGGACTGCGAGTGAACCCCTCCACTTT.

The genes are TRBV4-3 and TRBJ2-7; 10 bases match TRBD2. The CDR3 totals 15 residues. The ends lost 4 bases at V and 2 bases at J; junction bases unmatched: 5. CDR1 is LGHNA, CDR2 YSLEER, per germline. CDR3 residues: CASSRLSGGAYEQYF. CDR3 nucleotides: TGCGCCAGCAGCCGGTTAAGCGGGGGGGCCTACGAGCAGTACTTC.

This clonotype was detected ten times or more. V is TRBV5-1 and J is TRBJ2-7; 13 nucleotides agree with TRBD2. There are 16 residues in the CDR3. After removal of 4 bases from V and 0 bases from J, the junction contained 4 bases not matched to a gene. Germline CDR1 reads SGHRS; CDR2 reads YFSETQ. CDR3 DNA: TGCGCCAGCAGCCCGGGACTAGCGGGGTACTCCTACGAGCAGTACGTC. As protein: CASSPGLAGYSYEQYV.

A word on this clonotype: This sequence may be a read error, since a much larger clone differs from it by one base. CDR3 sequence reads: CASGQGLSYNPPLHF. CDR3 bases: TGTGCCAGCGGACAGGGATTATCCTATAATCCACCCCTCCACTTT. V usage is TRBV6-1 and J usage is TRBJ1-6, with 8 bases identical to TRBD1. The germline V gene encodes CDR1 MNHNS and CDR2 SASEGT. The CDR3 length is 15 residues.

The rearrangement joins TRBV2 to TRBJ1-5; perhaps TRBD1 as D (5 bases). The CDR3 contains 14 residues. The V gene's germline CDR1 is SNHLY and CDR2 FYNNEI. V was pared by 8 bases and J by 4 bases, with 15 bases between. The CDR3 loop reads CASRGRYGNQPQHF. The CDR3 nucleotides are TGTGCCAGCCGGGGGAGGTACGGTAATCAGCCCCAGCATTTT.

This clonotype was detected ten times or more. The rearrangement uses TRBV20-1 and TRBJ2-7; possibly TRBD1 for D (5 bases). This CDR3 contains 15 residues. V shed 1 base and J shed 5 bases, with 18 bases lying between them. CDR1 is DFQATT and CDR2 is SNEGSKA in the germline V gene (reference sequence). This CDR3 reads CSARVRLGAWNEQYF. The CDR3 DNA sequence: TGCAGTGCTAGAGTACGGCTTGGGGCATGGAACGAGCAGTACTTC.

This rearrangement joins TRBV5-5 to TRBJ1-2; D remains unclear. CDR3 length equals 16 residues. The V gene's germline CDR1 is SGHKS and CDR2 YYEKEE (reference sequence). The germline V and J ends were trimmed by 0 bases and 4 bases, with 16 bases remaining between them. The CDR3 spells CASSLARLTDGYGYTF. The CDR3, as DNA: TGTGCCAGCAGCTTGGCCAGGTTAACAGACGGCTATGGCTACACCTTC.

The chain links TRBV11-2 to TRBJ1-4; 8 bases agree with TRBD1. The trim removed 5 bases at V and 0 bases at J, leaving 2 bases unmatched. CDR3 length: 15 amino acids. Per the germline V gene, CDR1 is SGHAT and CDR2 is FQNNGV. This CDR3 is CASSKDRATNEKLFF. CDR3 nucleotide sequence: TGTGCCAGCAGCAAGGACAGGGCAACTAATGAAAAACTGTTTTTT.

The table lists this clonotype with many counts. CDR3 loop: CASSLEGGGGNQPQHF. The CDR3, as DNA: TGCGCCAGCAGCTTGGAAGGGGGAGGAGGCAATCAGCCCCAGCATTTT. J is TRBJ1-5 and V is TRBV5-1; tentatively, D is TRBD1 (6 bases). CDR1 is SGHRS, CDR2 YFSETQ, per germline. This CDR3 is 16 amino acids long. Trimming took 0 bases from V and 2 from J, leaving 12 bases between them.

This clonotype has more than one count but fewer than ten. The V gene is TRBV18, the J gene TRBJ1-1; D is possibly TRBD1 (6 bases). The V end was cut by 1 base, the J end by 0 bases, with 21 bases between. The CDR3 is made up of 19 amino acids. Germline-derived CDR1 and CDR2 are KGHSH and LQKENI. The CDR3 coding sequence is TGTGCCAGCTCACCACTAGGATGGGGGCGTGGGATTATGAACACTGAAGCTTTCTTT. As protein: CASSPLGWGRGIMNTEAFF.

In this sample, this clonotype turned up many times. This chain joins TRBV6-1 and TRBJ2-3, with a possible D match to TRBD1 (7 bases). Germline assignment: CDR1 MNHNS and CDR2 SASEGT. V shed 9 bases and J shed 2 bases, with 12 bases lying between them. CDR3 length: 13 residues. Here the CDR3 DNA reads TGTGCCAGTTCAGGGGGGACCACAGATACGCAGTATTTT. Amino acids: CASSGGTTDTQYF.

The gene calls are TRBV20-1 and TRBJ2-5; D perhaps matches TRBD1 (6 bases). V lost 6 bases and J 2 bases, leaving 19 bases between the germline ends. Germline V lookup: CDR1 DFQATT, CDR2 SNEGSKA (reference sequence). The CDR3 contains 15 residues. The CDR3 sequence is CSARSSEGVQETQYF. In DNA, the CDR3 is TGCAGTGCCAGGTCCTCAGAGGGGGTTCAAGAGACCCAGTACTTC.

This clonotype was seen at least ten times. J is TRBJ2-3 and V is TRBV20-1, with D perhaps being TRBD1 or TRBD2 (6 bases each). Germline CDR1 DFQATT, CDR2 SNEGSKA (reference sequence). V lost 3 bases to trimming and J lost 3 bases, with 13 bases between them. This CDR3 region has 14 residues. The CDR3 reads CSARRGAGTDTQYF. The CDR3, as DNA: TGCAGTGCTAGGAGGGGGGCGGGAACAGATACGCAGTATTTT.

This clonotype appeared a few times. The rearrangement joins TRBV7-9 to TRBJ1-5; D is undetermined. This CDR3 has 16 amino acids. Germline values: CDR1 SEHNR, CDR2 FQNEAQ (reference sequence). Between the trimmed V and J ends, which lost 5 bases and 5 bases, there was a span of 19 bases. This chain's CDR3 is CASSPPIGGVDQPQHF. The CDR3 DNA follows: TGTGCCAGCAGCCCTCCAATTGGTGGGGTAGATCAGCCCCAGCATTTT. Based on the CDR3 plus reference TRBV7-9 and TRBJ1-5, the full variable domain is DTGVSQNPRHKITKRGQNVTFRCDPISEHNRLYWYRQTLGQGPEFLTYFQNEAQLEKSRLLSDRFSAERPKGSFSTLEIQRTEQGDSAMYLCASSPPIGGVDQPQHFGDGTRLSIL.

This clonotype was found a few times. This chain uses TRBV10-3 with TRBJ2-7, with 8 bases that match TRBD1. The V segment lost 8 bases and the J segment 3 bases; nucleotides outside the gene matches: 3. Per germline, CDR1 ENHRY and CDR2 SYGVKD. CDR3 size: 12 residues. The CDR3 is CAIGDRSYEQYV. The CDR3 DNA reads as TGTGCCATCGGGGACAGGAGCTACGAGCAGTACGTC.

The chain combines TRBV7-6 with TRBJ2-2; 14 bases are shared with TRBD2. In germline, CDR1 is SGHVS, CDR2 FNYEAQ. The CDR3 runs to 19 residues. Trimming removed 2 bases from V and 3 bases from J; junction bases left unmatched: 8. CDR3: CASSLSRLAGGAYTGELFF. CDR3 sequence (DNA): TGTGCCAGCAGCTTATCGAGACTAGCGGGGGGGGCTTACACCGGGGAGCTGTTTTTT. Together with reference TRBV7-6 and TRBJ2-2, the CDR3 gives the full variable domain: GAGVSQSPRYKVTKRGQDVALRCDPISGHVSLYWYRQALGQGPEFLTYFNYEAQQDKSGLPNDRFSAERPEGSISTLTIQRTEQRDSAMYRCASSLSRLAGGAYTGELFFGEGSRLTVL.

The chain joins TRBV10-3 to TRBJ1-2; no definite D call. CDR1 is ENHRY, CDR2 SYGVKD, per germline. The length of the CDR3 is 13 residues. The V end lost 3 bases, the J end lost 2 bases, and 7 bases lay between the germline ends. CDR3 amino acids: CAISDGRNYGYTF. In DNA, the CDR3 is TGTGCCATCAGTGATGGCAGAAACTATGGCTACACCTTC.

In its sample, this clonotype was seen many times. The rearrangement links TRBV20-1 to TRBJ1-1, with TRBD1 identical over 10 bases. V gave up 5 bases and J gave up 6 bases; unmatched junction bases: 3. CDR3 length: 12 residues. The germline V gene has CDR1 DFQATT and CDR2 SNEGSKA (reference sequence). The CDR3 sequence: CSAPGQGPEAFF. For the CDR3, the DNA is TGCAGTGCTCCGGGACAGGGGCCTGAAGCTTTCTTT.

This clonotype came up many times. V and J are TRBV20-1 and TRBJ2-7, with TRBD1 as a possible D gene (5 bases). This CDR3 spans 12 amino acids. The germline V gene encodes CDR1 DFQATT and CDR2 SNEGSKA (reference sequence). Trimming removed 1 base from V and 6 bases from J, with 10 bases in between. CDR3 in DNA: TGCAGTGCTAGAGTCGAAGGGGTCGAGCAGTACTTC. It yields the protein CSARVEGVEQYF.

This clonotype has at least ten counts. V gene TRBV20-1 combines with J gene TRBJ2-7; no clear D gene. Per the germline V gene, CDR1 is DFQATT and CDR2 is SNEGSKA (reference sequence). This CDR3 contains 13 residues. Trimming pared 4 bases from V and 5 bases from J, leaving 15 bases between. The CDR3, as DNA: TGCAGTGCTAAAGGGCCTATAATGAACGAGCAGTACGTC. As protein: CSAKGPIMNEQYV.